These T cell receptor beta chains were read from a single sample in a study of blood T cell repertoires in COVID-19. The repertoire was sequenced with immunoSEQ multiplex PCR; TCRdb's copy has only in-frame clones and lacks some. Of some 270,000 clones listed, 75% to 90% are singletons. Sequencing was performed on peripheral blood. All receptors come from a man under 40 with acute or convalescent COVID-19. Both conserved end residues are part of each CDR3. Fields, in order: D gene, clone size, J gene, V gene, CDR3 DNA, CDR3 protein. The D gene is left open where the match is weak. Expanded clones get a size class; other rows say once, few or many, or leave the size out.

TRBD1,NA,TRBJ1-5,TRBV12-5,TGTGCTAGTGGTCCCCCATTTGACAGGGTTCAAGTGCGGGGTCAGCCCCAGCATTTT,CASGPPFDRVQVRGQPQHF
NA,NA,TRBJ1-4,TRBV24-1,TGTGCCACCAGTGATTCCCAGGGGATAAACGAAAAACTGTTTTTT,CATSDSQGINEKLFF
TRBD1,NA,TRBJ1-2,TRBV3-1/TRBV3-2,TGTGCCAGCAGCCAGAGGAGGACAGGCGGCTCTGGCTACACCTTC,CASSQRRTGGSGYTF
NA,NA,TRBJ1-2,TRBV3-1/TRBV3-2,TGTGCCAGCAGCCTGGGGGGTTGGGTCTATGGCTACACCTTC,CASSLGGWVYGYTF
NA,NA,TRBJ2-5,TRBV6-5,TGTGCCAGCAGTAACCCGGGAGACCACCAGGCCCAGTACTTC,CASSNPGDHQAQYF
NA,NA,TRBJ1-1,TRBV5-1,TGCGCCAGCAGCTTGCGAGTTATGAACACTGAAGCTTTCTTT,CASSLRVMNTEAFF
NA,NA,TRBJ2-1,TRBV6-5,TGTGCCAGCATATCGGGAAAACCCAATGAGCAGTTCTTC,CASISGKPNEQFF
TRBD1,NA,TRBJ1-3,TRBV18,TGTGCCAGCTCACAAAACGGACAGGGGCACACCATATATTTT,CASSQNGQGHTIYF
TRBD1,NA,TRBJ1-5,TRBV28,TGTGCCAGCAGCCTCCGGGACAGGAGAATTTATAGCAATCAGCCCCAGCATTTT,CASSLRDRRIYSNQPQHF
TRBD2,few,TRBJ2-7,TRBV30,TGTGCCTGGACCTATGGAGCGGGGCCCTACGAGCAGTACTTC,CAWTYGAGPYEQYF
TRBD2,NA,TRBJ2-1,TRBV28,TGTGCCAGCAGCTTACTAGCGGGAGTCAATGAGCAGTTCTTC,CASSLLAGVNEQFF
NA,NA,TRBJ1-6,TRBV28,TGTGCCAGCAGTCCTCAGACAGCCGACGCTAATTCACCCCTCCACTTT,CASSPQTADANSPLHF
TRBD1,NA,TRBJ2-3,TRBV5-1,TGCGCCAGCAGCTTGGGGACAGGGACAACAGATACGCAGTATTTT,CASSLGTGTTDTQYF
TRBD1,NA,TRBJ2-3,TRBV2,TGTGCCAGCAAGACAGGGTATGGTGGAGAGAGGGATACGCAGTATTTT,CASKTGYGGERDTQYF
TRBD1,NA,TRBJ1-5,TRBV19,TGTGCCACCTCGGGACAGAGTAATCAGCCCCAGCATTTT,CATSGQSNQPQHF
NA,NA,TRBJ2-7,TRBV10-3,TGTGCCATCAGTGAGTCTACGGGGGGCACCTACGAGCAGTACTTC,CAISESTGGTYEQYF
TRBD2,NA,TRBJ2-7,TRBV7-9,TGTGCCAGCAGCCCGGGGACTAGCGGTCCCGAGCAGTACTTC,CASSPGTSGPEQYF
NA,NA,TRBJ2-6,TRBV18,TGTGCCAGCTCCCCCGTCCCCTCTGGGGCCAACGTCCTGACTTTC,CASSPVPSGANVLTF
TRBD1,NA,TRBJ1-2,TRBV4-1,TGCGCCAGCAGCCAGAGGGGGCAGGTTGGCTACACCTTC,CASSQRGQVGYTF
NA,NA,TRBJ2-1,TRBV11-3,TGTGCCAGCAGCTCCTCGGTTGAGCAGTTCTTC,CASSSSVEQFF
TRBD1,NA,TRBJ1-5,TRBV27,TGTGCCAGCAGTTTATCGCTACAGGGGCCGTGGCCCCAGCATTTT,CASSLSLQGPWPQHF
NA,NA,TRBJ1-1,TRBV4-1,TGCGCCAGCAGCCCGAAGGTCGGGGCTGAAGCTTTCTTT,CASSPKVGAEAFF
NA,NA,TRBJ2-1,TRBV5-1,TGCGCCAGCAGCTTTTCGGGGATAAACTACAATGAGCAGTTCTTC,CASSFSGINYNEQFF
NA,NA,TRBJ2-5,TRBV11-2,TGTGCCAGCAGCTTAGATTCCCTTCTGGGCAGACCTGAAGAGACCCAGTACTTC,CASSLDSLLGRPEETQYF
NA,NA,TRBJ1-3,TRBV9,TGTGCCAGCAGCGATAGACAGGCGAACTCTGGAAACACCATATATTTT,CASSDRQANSGNTIYF
NA,NA,TRBJ1-1,TRBV18,TGTGCCAGCTCACCAACTATGACAGTGATGAACACTGAAGCTTTCTTT,CASSPTMTVMNTEAFF
NA,NA,TRBJ2-7,TRBV19,TGTGCCAGTAGTGGCGGAGGTCCGGTCGAGCAGTACTTC,CASSGGGPVEQYF
TRBD1,NA,TRBJ1-2,TRBV4-2,TGTGCCAGCAGCCATGTAGCAGACAGGGAAGTCTCAAGCGGCTACACCTTC,CASSHVADREVSSGYTF
TRBD1,few,TRBJ1-2,TRBV18,TGTGCCAGCTCACCGGGACAGGGGGCCGCCTATGGCTACACCTTC,CASSPGQGAAYGYTF
NA,NA,TRBJ1-5,TRBV10-2,TGCGCCAGCAGAGGCGGCGGTCAGCCCCAGCATTTT,CASRGGGQPQHF
TRBD2,NA,TRBJ2-1,TRBV29-1,TGCAGCGGTGGCACTCTGGCGGGAGGGCCGGGTGAGCAGTTCTTC,CSGGTLAGGPGEQFF
TRBD1,NA,TRBJ1-1,TRBV5-4,TGTGCCAGCAGCTTGTGGGACAGGGTGGCCGAAGCTTTCTTT,CASSLWDRVAEAFF
TRBD1,NA,TRBJ1-6,TRBV9,TGTGCCAGCAGCTCACAGGGGGCTTGGGGTTCACCCCTCCACTTT,CASSSQGAWGSPLHF
TRBD2,NA,TRBJ2-1,TRBV7-9,TGTGCCAGCAGCTTACTGGTGGGGGGGGTCAATGAGCAGTTCTTC,CASSLLVGGVNEQFF
TRBD2,NA,TRBJ2-3,TRBV3-1/TRBV3-2,TGTGCCAGCAGCTACGGACTAGCGCGTAAGGCCACAGATACGCAGTATTTT,CASSYGLARKATDTQYF
TRBD2,once,TRBJ2-1,TRBV7-2,TGTGCCAGCAGCTTAGAGCTACTAGCGGTTAACAATGAGCAGTTCTTC,CASSLELLAVNNEQFF
NA,NA,TRBJ2-3,TRBV6-4,TGTGCCAGCGGGGGGACTAGCACAGATACGCAGTATTTT,CASGGTSTDTQYF
NA,NA,TRBJ2-2,TRBV28,TGTGCCAGCAGTTTGGCGGGGACCGGGGAGCTGTTTTTT,CASSLAGTGELFF
TRBD2,NA,TRBJ2-2,TRBV11-2,TGTGCCAGCAGATGGAAGGGACTAGCGAGGTCCACCGGGGAGCTGTTTTTT,CASRWKGLARSTGELFF
TRBD1,few,TRBJ1-2,TRBV5-1,TGCGCCAGCAGCCACGGGACAGGGGTTTCGGGCTATGGCTACACCTTC,CASSHGTGVSGYGYTF
NA,NA,TRBJ2-7,TRBV21-1,TGTGCCAGCAGCAAAGTACTTCCCCCCGGGACAGTCCTGTTGTCCTACGAGCAGTACTTC,CASSKVLPPGTVLLSYEQYF
NA,NA,TRBJ2-1,TRBV4-1,TGCGCCAGCAGCCGGGGGAGGGGGTACAATGAGCAGTTCTTC,CASSRGRGYNEQFF
NA,NA,TRBJ1-2,TRBV19,TGTGCCAGTAGTTTTGGGGGCTCTGGCTACACCTTC,CASSFGGSGYTF
NA,NA,TRBJ1-6,TRBV6-5,TGTGCCAGCAGTTACGGCCTTGAAAATTCACCCCTCCACTTT,CASSYGLENSPLHF
NA,NA,TRBJ1-5,TRBV9,TGTGCCAGCAGCGAGGCCGGCAGGGCCCATCAGCCCCAGCATTTT,CASSEAGRAHQPQHF
TRBD1,NA,TRBJ1-4,TRBV28,TGTGCCAGCAGTTACAGGGGGCTTTATGAAAAACTGTTTTTT,CASSYRGLYEKLFF
TRBD2,few,TRBJ2-7,TRBV7-3,TGTGCCAGCAGCCCCGGGACTAGCGGGACCGAGCAGTACTTC,CASSPGTSGTEQYF
NA,NA,TRBJ1-2,TRBV9,TGTGCCAGCAGCGTAGGGGCTGTCCAGGGTGGCTACACCTTC,CASSVGAVQGGYTF
TRBD2,once,TRBJ2-7,TRBV7-9,TGTGCCAGCAGCCTCACTAGCGGGGGGGCCCACGAGCAGTACTTC,CASSLTSGGAHEQYF
TRBD1,NA,TRBJ1-5,TRBV28,TGTGCCAGCAGTCTCGGACAGGGGGTGGGATTTCAGCCCCAGCATTTT,CASSLGQGVGFQPQHF
NA,NA,TRBJ1-2,TRBV27,TGTGCCAGCAGTCCTACGGGATTTAACTATGGCTACACCTTC,CASSPTGFNYGYTF
TRBD1,NA,TRBJ2-7,TRBV24-1,TGTGCCACCAGAGAGACAGGGGGCAACGAGCAGTACTTC,CATRETGGNEQYF
NA,NA,TRBJ1-2,TRBV30,TGTGCCTGGACGGAGGGCCTCACCTCAATCTATGGCTACACCTTC,CAWTEGLTSIYGYTF